The 14 T cell receptor beta chains below all came from one sample that was sequenced in a study of blood T cell repertoires in COVID-19. TCRdb keeps only in-frame clones here, not all; method: immunoSEQ multiplex PCR. This sample has around 400,000 clones; around 92% occur once, and the top ten carry 1.7%. Sequencing was performed on PBMCs or T cells enriched from blood (not recorded which). The receptor set was obtained from a woman aged 25 to 39 who had recovered from COVID-19.

The chain couples TRBV30 to TRBJ1-2; 7 bases map to TRBD1. V lost 4 bases to trimming and J lost 2 bases; unmatched junction nucleotides: 13. In germline, CDR1 is GTSNPN, CDR2 SVGIG (reference sequence). This CDR3 region has 16 residues. The DNA for the CDR3 is TGTGCCTGGAATCCCCTGTACAGGGGAAAAAACTATGGCTACACCTTC. It is translated as CAWNPLYRGKNYGYTF.

This clone was found once. The chain links TRBV19 to TRBJ1-2; no clear D gene. Germline V lookup: CDR1 LNHDA, CDR2 SQIVND (reference sequence). This CDR3 has 14 amino acids. V lost 5 bases to trimming and J lost 8 bases, with 18 bases between them. The CDR3 here is CASSRDGVDGGYTF. The CDR3 nucleotides are TGTGCCAGTAGTCGGGATGGGGTAGACGGCGGCTACACCTTC.

This chain links TRBV6-5 with TRBJ1-2; 8 bases align to TRBD1. The germline gives CDR1 MNHEY, CDR2 SVGAGI. V lost 5 bases and J lost 4; bases outside the gene matches: 9. The CDR3 consists of 15 residues. The CDR3 DNA sequence: TGTGCCAGCAGTCCTCGGACAGGGAACTTCTATGGCTACACCTTC. Its translation: CASSPRTGNFYGYTF.

This clone appeared once. The chain combines TRBV12-3 or TRBV12-4 with TRBJ1-2; 7 nucleotides align to TRBD1. CDR3 length: 13 residues. The J segment lost 2 bases and the V segment lost 5 bases, leaving 2 bases of the junction unmatched. The CDR3 loop reads CASSIQGNYGYTF. Here the CDR3 DNA reads TGTGCCAGCAGTATACAGGGGAACTATGGCTACACCTTC.

This clone was seen more than once but under ten times. The chain links TRBV6-1 to TRBJ2-7, with D perhaps matching TRBD1 (6 bases). The CDR3 loop spans 15 amino acids. Germline CDR1 reads MNHNS; CDR2 reads SASEGT. Trimming removed 2 bases from V and 2 bases from J, with 13 bases in between. CDR3 residues: CASSEQQGKPYEQYF. As DNA, the CDR3 is TGTGCCAGCAGTGAACAACAGGGCAAGCCCTACGAGCAGTACTTC.

This chain joins TRBV28 and TRBJ1-1, with no clear D. From germline, CDR1 is MDHEN and CDR2 SYDVKM. CDR3 size: 12 residues. V lost 2 bases to trimming and J lost 7 bases, with 8 bases between them. The CDR3: CASSLPQHEAFF. CDR3 bases: TGTGCCAGCAGTTTACCGCAACATGAAGCTTTCTTT.

This clone was counted only a few times. The chain combines TRBV19 with TRBJ1-3; TRBD1 matches at 9 bases. The germline V gene has CDR1 LNHDA and CDR2 SQIVND (reference sequence). The CDR3 has 14 amino acids. V was pared by 7 bases and J by 11 bases, with 12 bases of the junction left unmatched. The CDR3 region has the DNA TGTGCCAGTACCCCAGGGACAGGGTTAGCCGCCATATATTTT. Translating it yields CASTPGTGLAAIYF.

The chain employs TRBV7-9 and TRBJ1-6, with 9 bases that match TRBD1. Trimming took 5 bases from V and 9 from J; bases not matched to a gene: 8. Germline V gene data show CDR1 as SEHNR and CDR2 as FQNEAQ (reference sequence). The CDR3 runs 15 residues. CDR3 protein: CASSGPGQGGSPLHF. CDR3 coding DNA: TGTGCCAGCAGCGGGCCGGGACAGGGAGGTTCACCCCTCCACTTT.

This chain connects TRBV9 to TRBJ1-1; D may be TRBD1 (5 bases). V lost 3 bases to trimming and J lost 4 bases, with 16 bases between them. CDR3 length equals 15 residues. Germline assignment: CDR1 SGDLS and CDR2 YYNGEE. CDR3 protein: CASSAHSGRGTEAFF. The CDR3 nucleotides are TGTGCCAGCAGCGCCCACTCAGGGCGCGGCACTGAAGCTTTCTTT.

V usage is TRBV7-2 and J usage is TRBJ2-7, with TRBD2 identical over 14 bases. The length of the CDR3 is 15 residues. With V trimmed by 4 bases and J by 5 bases, 4 bases remained unmatched. CDR1 is SGHTA, CDR2 FQGNSA, per germline. The CDR3 DNA follows: TGTGCCAGCAGCTCGGGACTAGCGGGAGCCCACGAGCAGTACTTC. It is translated as CASSSGLAGAHEQYF.

The chain employs TRBV7-2 and TRBJ2-7, with a possible D match to TRBD1 (5 bases). This CDR3 is built from 14 residues. The V end was cut by 5 bases, the J end by 3 bases, with 14 bases between. The germline V gene encodes CDR1 SGHTA and CDR2 FQGNSA. CDR3 loop: CASSPLTGDYEQYF. CDR3 nucleotide sequence: TGTGCCAGCAGCCCTCTTACAGGAGACTACGAGCAGTACTTC.

The J gene is TRBJ2-7, the V gene TRBV7-2; TRBD2 matches 9 bases. Germline-derived CDR1 and CDR2 are SGHTA and FQGNSA. Germline trimming cut 5 bases from V and 6 bases from J; bases unmatched to any gene: 11. This CDR3 is built from 15 residues. CDR3 amino acids: CASSPPGLARIEQYF. As DNA, the CDR3 is TGTGCCAGCAGCCCCCCGGGACTAGCAAGGATCGAGCAGTACTTC.

The chain has TRBV27 and TRBJ2-7; D may be TRBD2 (6 bases). The V and J ends lost 3 bases and 1 base respectively, with 19 bases between them. Per germline, CDR1 MNHEY and CDR2 SMNVEV (reference sequence). This CDR3 contains 17 residues. CDR3 protein: CASSFKLRAGPSYEQYF. The CDR3 DNA sequence: TGTGCCAGCAGTTTCAAGCTCCGGGCGGGACCATCCTACGAGCAGTACTTC.

This chain joins TRBV18 and TRBJ1-2; 7 bases agree with TRBD1. The CDR3 totals 18 residues. The V gene's germline CDR1 is KGHSH and CDR2 LQKENI. J was trimmed by 4 bases and V by 4 bases; bases with no gene match: 18. The CDR3 here is CASSHLDRMNPRRYGYTF. CDR3 sequence (DNA): TGTGCCAGCTCACACTTGGACAGGATGAATCCCCGACGCTATGGCTACACCTTC.